These T cell receptor beta chains were read from a single sample in a study of blood T cells in healthy people across ages. TCRdb independently ran MiXCR on the 5' RACE reads; one entry per CDR3 protein. The sample lists over 600,000 distinct CDR3 sequences, around 38% occurring once. Material: blood. Source of these receptors: a man older than 75 in good health. Both conserved end residues are part of each CDR3. Size tells how often a clone was seen (once, few, many) or the class of an expanded clone, and some rows leave it out.

abundance: NA
v_gene: TRBV5-1
CDR3aa: CASSPIGVGHNEQFF

abundance: few
v_gene: TRBV28
CDR3aa: CASSLSGQGRDTQYF

abundance: few
v_gene: TRBV21-1
CDR3aa: CASTRGVGYTF

abundance: many
v_gene: TRBV27
CDR3aa: CATASAGDPYEQYF

abundance: NA
v_gene: TRBV24-1
CDR3aa: CATSDLVSSSGANVLTF

abundance: NA
v_gene: TRBV4-3
CDR3aa: CASSQEAAGGWNTDTQYF

abundance: NA
v_gene: TRBV6-5
CDR3aa: CASLDRDGTDTQYF

abundance: NA
v_gene: TRBV7-2
CDR3aa: CASSSRGGQGIYEQYF

abundance: NA
v_gene: TRBV6-1
CDR3aa: CASSATTAEQYF

abundance: few
v_gene: TRBV9
CDR3aa: CASSVGTSGDYGYTF

abundance: NA
v_gene: TRBV9
CDR3aa: CASSVAAGVATNEKLFF

abundance: many
v_gene: TRBV9
CDR3aa: CASSVVRLVESGEPYEQYF

abundance: once
v_gene: TRBV9
CDR3aa: CTSSRSGTGVYNEQFF

abundance: NA
v_gene: TRBV3-1
CDR3aa: CASSPNLQGAGGANVLTF

abundance: few
v_gene: TRBV3-1
CDR3aa: CASSQEAVNYGYTF

abundance: NA
v_gene: TRBV24-1
CDR3aa: CATSDLETGFVDTQYF

abundance: few
v_gene: TRBV7-2
CDR3aa: CASSLRDRGADEQYF

abundance: many
v_gene: TRBV29-1
CDR3aa: CSVERGEDTQYF

abundance: NA
v_gene: TRBV4-2
CDR3aa: CASSQGGDSYEQYF

abundance: few
v_gene: TRBV29-1
CDR3aa: CSVRGAGNTGELFF

abundance: few
v_gene: TRBV19
CDR3aa: CASAGSPETQYF

abundance: NA
v_gene: TRBV6-5
CDR3aa: CASSDRQRTDTQYF

abundance: once
v_gene: TRBV15
CDR3aa: CATSPGGAYNEQFF

abundance: NA
v_gene: TRBV29-1
CDR3aa: CSRQGVNEQFF

abundance: NA
v_gene: TRBV30
CDR3aa: CAWNPGAADTQYF

abundance: few
v_gene: TRBV4-2
CDR3aa: CASSQGGRGEYNEQFF

abundance: few
v_gene: TRBV5-1
CDR3aa: CASSPHTGPLNEQFF

abundance: NA
v_gene: TRBV19
CDR3aa: CASAGLADSTDTQYF

abundance: NA
v_gene: TRBV28
CDR3aa: CAGRGQAGEQYF

abundance: NA
v_gene: TRBV12-3/TRBV12-4
CDR3aa: CASSLLGRGGYTF

abundance: NA
v_gene: TRBV18
CDR3aa: CASSPSVRSYEQYF

abundance: NA
v_gene: TRBV6-2/TRBV6-3
CDR3aa: CASSRLAGGICNEQFF

abundance: NA
v_gene: TRBV6-5
CDR3aa: CASRRQNYGYTF

abundance: NA
v_gene: TRBV6-2/TRBV6-3
CDR3aa: CASSRTGKAEAFF

abundance: NA
v_gene: TRBV11-2
CDR3aa: CASSVYRGPTDTQYF

abundance: few
v_gene: TRBV7-8
CDR3aa: CASSPRTGLVYNEQYF

abundance: NA
v_gene: TRBV29-1
CDR3aa: CSVARLAGGEDEQFF

abundance: few
v_gene: TRBV14
CDR3aa: CASSPGQPPYEQYF

abundance: few
v_gene: TRBV7-9
CDR3aa: CASSLTSGRFAEQYF

abundance: few
v_gene: TRBV7-2
CDR3aa: CASSSDGQWGGRDTQYF

abundance: few
v_gene: TRBV27
CDR3aa: CASSALARGKDIQYF

abundance: NA
v_gene: TRBV5-1
CDR3aa: CASSSAGQGMVDEQFF

abundance: few
v_gene: TRBV7-2
CDR3aa: CASKFQGRNYEQYF

abundance: once
v_gene: TRBV15
CDR3aa: CATSRRRASGAYEQYF

abundance: few
v_gene: TRBV19
CDR3aa: CASRMQGSYEQYF

abundance: NA
v_gene: TRBV5-6
CDR3aa: CASSTSQGGEQYF

abundance: NA
v_gene: TRBV19
CDR3aa: CASKDRSGKLFF

abundance: few
v_gene: TRBV28
CDR3aa: CASRYGARYEQYF

abundance: NA
v_gene: TRBV28
CDR3aa: CASSPPGPGEQYF

abundance: NA
v_gene: TRBV10-1
CDR3aa: CASSGPQGLSTSEQYF

abundance: few
v_gene: TRBV5-1
CDR3aa: CASSLYQGGYGYTF

abundance: NA
v_gene: TRBV7-2
CDR3aa: CASSLGTVPSYNEQFF

abundance: NA
v_gene: TRBV7-2
CDR3aa: CASSSRGQGARADTQYF